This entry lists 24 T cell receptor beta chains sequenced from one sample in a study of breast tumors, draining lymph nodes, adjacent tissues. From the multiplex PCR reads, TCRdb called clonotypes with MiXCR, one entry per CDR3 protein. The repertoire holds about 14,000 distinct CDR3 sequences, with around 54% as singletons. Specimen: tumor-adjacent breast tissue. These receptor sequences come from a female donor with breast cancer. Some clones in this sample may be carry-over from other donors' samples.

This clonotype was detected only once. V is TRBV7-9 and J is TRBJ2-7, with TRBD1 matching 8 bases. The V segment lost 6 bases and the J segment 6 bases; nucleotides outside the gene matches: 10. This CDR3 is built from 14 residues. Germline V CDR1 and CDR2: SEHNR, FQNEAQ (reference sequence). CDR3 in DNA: TGTGCCAGCAGTAGACAGGGGATTTTGGGCGAGCAGTACTTC. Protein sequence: CASSRQGILGEQYF.

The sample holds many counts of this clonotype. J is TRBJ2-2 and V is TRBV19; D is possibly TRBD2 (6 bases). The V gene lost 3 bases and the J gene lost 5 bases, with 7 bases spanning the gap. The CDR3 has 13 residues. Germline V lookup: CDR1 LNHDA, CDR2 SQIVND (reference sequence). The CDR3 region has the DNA TGTGCCAGTAGTATGGGGGGAACCGGGGAGCTGTTTTTT. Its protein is CASSMGGTGELFF. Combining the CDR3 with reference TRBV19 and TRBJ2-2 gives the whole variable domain DGGITQSPKYLFRKEGQNVTLSCEQNLNHDAMYWYRQDPGQGLRLIYYSQIVNDFQKGDIAEGYSVSREKKESFPLTVTSAQKNPTAFYLCASSMGGTGELFFGEGSRLTVL.

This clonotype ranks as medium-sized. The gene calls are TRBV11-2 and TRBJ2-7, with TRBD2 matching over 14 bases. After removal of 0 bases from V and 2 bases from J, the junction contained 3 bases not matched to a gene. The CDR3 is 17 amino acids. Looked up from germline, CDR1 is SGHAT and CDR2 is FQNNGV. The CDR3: CASSLEPTSGGAYEQYF. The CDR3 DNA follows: TGTGCCAGCAGCTTAGAGCCGACTAGCGGGGGGGCCTACGAGCAGTACTTC. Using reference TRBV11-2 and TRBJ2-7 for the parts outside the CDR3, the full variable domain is EAGVAQSPRYKIIEKRQSVAFWCNPISGHATLYWYQQILGQGPKLLIQFQNNGVVDDSQLPKDRFSAERLKGVDSTLKIQPAKLEDSAVYLCASSLEPTSGGAYEQYFGPGTRLTVT.

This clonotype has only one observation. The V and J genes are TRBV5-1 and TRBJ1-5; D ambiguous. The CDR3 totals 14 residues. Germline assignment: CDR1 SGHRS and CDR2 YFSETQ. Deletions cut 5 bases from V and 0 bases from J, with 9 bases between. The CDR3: CASSPDYSNQPQHF. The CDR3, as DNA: TGCGCCAGCAGTCCCGACTATAGCAATCAGCCCCAGCATTTT.

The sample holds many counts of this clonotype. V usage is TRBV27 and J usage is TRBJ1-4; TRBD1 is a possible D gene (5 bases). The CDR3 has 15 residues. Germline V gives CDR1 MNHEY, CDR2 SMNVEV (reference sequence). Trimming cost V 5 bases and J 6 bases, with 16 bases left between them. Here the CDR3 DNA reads TGTGCCAGCAGTAGTACCGGGACTTTGGATGAAAAACTGTTTTTT. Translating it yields CASSSTGTLDEKLFF.

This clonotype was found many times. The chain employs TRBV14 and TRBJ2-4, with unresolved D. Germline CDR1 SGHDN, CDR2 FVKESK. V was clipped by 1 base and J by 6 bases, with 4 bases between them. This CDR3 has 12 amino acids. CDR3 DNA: TGTGCCAGCAGCCAAGGCAGAAACATTCAGTACTTC. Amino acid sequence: CASSQGRNIQYF.

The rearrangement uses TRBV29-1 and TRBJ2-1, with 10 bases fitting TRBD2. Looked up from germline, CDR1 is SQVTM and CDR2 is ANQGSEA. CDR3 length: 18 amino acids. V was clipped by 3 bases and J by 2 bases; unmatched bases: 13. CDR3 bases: TGCAGCGTTGACTTGTCGGGACTAGCGCGTGGGGCCTACAATGAGCAGTTCTTC. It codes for CSVDLSGLARGAYNEQFF.

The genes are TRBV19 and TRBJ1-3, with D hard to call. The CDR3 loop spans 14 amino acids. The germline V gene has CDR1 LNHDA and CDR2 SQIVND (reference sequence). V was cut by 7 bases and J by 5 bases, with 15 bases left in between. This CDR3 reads CASTEKSTRNTIYF. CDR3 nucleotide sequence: TGTGCCAGTACCGAAAAAAGCACTAGAAACACCATATATTTT.

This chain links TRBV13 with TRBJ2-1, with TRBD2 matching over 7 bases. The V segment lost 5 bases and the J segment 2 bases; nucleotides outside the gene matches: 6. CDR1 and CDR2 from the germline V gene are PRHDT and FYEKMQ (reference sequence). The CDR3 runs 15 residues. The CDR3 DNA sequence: TGTGCCAGCAGCGTCGGACTAGGGGCCTACAATGAGCAGTTCTTC. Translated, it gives CASSVGLGAYNEQFF.

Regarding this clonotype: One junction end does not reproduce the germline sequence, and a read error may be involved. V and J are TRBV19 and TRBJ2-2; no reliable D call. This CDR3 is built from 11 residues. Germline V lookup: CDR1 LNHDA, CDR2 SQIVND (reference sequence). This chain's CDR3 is CASSVFGELFF. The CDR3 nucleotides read TGTGCGAGTAGTGTATTCGGGGAGCTGTTTTTT.

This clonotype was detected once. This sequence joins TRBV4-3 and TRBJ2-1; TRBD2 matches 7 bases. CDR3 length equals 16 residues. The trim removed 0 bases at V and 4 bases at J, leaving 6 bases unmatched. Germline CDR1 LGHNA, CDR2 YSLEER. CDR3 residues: CASSQDVTSEYNEQFF. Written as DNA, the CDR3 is TGCGCCAGCAGCCAAGATGTAACTAGCGAATACAATGAGCAGTTCTTC.

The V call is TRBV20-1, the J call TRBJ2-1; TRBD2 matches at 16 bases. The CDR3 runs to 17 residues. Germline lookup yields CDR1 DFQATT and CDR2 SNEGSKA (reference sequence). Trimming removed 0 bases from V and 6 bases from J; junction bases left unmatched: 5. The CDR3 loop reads CSARDPGTSGRGNEQFF. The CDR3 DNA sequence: TGCAGTGCTAGAGATCCGGGGACTAGCGGGAGGGGCAATGAGCAGTTCTTC.

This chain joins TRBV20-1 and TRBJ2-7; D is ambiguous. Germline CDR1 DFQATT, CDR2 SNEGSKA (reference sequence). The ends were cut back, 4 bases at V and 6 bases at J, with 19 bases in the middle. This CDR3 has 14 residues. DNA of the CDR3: TGCAGTGCTATTCGGGCCGGGTCAAGGCGCGAGCAGTACTTC. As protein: CSAIRAGSRREQYF.

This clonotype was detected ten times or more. CDR3 in DNA: TGTGCCAGTAGGGGGGACAGCCGCCTCTATGGCTACACCTTC. Amino acids: CASRGDSRLYGYTF. V usage is TRBV19 and J usage is TRBJ1-2, with 7 positions matching TRBD1. The V gene end was trimmed by 6 bases and the J gene end by 4 bases; junction bases not matched to a gene: 8. Germline CDR1 LNHDA, CDR2 SQIVND (reference sequence). The CDR3 runs 14 residues.

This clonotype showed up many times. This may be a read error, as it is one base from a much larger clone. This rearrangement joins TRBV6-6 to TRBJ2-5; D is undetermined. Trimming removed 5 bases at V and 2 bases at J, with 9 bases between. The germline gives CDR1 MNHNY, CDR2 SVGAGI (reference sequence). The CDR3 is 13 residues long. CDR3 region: CASSPQVQETQYF. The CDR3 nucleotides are TGTGCCAGCAGTCCGCAGGTACAAGAGACCCAGTACTTC.

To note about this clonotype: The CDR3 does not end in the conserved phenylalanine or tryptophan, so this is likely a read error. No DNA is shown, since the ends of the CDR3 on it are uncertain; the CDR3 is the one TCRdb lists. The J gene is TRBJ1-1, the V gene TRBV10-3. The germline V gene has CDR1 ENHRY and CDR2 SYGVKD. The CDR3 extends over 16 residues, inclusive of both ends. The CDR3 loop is CAISETDSVSNTEAFL.

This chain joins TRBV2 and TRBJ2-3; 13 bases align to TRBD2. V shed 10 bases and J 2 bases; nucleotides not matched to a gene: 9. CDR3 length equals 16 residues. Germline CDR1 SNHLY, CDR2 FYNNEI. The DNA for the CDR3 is TGTGCCAACACCATGGGACTAGCGGGACTCACAGATACGCAGTATTTT. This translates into CANTMGLAGLTDTQYF.

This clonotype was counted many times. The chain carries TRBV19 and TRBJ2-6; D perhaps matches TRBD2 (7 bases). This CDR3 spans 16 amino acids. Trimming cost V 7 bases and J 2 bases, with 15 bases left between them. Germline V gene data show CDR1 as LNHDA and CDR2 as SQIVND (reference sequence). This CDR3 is CASTQGGLAGANVLTF. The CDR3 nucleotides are TGTGCCAGTACACAGGGAGGGTTGGCTGGGGCCAACGTCCTGACTTTC.

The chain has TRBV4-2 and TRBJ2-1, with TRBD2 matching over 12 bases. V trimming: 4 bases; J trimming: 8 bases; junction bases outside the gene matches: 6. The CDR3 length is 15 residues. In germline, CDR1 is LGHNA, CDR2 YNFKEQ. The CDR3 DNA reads TGTGCCAGCAGCCCACGACTAGCGGGAGTGGATGAGCAGTTCTTC. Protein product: CASSPRLAGVDEQFF.

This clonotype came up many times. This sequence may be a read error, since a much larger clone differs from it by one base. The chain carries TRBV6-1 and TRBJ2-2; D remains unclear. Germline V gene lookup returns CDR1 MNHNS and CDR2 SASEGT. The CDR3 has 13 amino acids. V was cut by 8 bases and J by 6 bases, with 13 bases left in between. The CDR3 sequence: CASELRFAGELFF. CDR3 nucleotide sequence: TGTGCCAGCGAGCTGAGGTTCGCCGGGGAGCTGTTTTTT.

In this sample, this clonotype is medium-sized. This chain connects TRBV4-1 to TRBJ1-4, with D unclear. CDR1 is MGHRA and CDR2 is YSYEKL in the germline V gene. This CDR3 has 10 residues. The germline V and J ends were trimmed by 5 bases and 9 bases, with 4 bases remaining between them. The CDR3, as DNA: TGCGCCAGCAGCAATCAAAAACTGTTTTTT. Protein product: CASSNQKLFF.

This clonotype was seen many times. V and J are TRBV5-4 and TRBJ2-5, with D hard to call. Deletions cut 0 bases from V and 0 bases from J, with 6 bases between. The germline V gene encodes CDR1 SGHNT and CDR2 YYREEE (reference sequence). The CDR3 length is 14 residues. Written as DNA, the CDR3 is TGTGCCAGCAGCTTGGGGCAGAACCAAGAGACCCAGTACTTC. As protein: CASSLGQNQETQYF.

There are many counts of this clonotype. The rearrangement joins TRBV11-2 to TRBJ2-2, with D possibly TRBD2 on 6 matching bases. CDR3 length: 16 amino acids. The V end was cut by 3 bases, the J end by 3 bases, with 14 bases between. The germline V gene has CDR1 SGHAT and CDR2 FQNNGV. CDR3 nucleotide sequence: TGTGCCAGCAGCTTGCGAGGGACTCCCCACACCGGGGAGCTGTTTTTT. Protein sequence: CASSLRGTPHTGELFF.

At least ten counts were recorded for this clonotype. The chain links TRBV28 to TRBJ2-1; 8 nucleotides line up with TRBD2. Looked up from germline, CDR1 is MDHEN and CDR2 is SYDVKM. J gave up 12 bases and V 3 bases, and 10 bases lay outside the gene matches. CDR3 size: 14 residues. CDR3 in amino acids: CASSFGGPAGGQFF. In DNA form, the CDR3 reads TGTGCCAGCAGTTTTGGTGGCCCCGCGGGGGGGCAGTTCTTC.